This T cell receptor beta chain came from a study of beta chain features in type 1 diabetes. About the research overall: There were about 110,000,000 sorted cells examined across all samples.

Regarding the study as a whole: Any HLA effect on TCRB rearrangement was left unresolved by small sub-analyses.

This clone was counted only a few times. Antigen unknown. Since all of the isolated RNA was reverse transcribed, expressed TCRB transcripts were what got sequenced. Libraries were prepared by immunoSEQ multiplex PCR; TCRdb keeps only in-frame clonotypes and omits some of them. The data contain about 130,000 clones, around a tenth of them seen just once; the ten biggest clones take up roughly 0.7%. J lost 5 bases, V lost 5 bases, and 2 bases had no gene match. This CDR3 is 14 amino acids long. Germline V CDR1 and CDR2: SEHNR, FQNEAQ (reference sequence). This clonotype was sampled from a man between 18 and 29 years old in good health. Sample: central memory CD4+ T cells from blood. The chain recombines TRBV7-9 with TRBJ1-4; 10 positions match TRBD1. The CDR3 DNA sequence: TGTGCCAGCAGCCAGGACAGGGGGAATGAAAAACTGTTTTTT. It specifies CASSQDRGNEKLFF.